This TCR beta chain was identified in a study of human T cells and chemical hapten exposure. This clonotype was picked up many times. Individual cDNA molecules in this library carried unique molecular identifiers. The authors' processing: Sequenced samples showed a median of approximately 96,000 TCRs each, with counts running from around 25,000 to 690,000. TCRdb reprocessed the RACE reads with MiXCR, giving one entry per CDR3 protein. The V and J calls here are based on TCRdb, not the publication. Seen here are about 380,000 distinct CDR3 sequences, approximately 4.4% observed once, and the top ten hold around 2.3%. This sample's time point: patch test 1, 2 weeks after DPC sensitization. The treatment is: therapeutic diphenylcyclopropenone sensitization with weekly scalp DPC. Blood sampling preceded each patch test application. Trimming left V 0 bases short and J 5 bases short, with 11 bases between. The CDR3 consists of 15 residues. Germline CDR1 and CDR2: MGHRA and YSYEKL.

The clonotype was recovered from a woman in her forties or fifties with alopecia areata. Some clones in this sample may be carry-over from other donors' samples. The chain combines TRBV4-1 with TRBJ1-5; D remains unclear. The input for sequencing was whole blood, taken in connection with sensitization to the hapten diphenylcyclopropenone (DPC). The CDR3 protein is CASSQEYGDDQPQHF. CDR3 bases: TGCGCCAGCAGCCAAGAATACGGGGATGATCAGCCCCAGCATTTT.